The 5 T cell receptor beta chains below come from one sample, sequenced in a study of shared clonotypes between healthy human individuals. The assay was immunoSEQ multiplex PCR, and TCRdb's table has in-frame clones only and misses some. The sample has roughly 500,000 clones; less than 80% are singletons. Sequencing used PBMCs. The origin of the receptors is a woman aged 40 to 49 in good health. Some clones in this sample may be carry-over from other donors' samples.

V and J are TRBV9 and TRBJ2-3; D remains ambiguous. V dropped 7 bases and J dropped 3 bases, with 9 bases sitting between them. The CDR3 is 12 residues long. Germline-derived CDR1 and CDR2 are SGDLS and YYNGEE. CDR3 loop: CASGERTDTQYF. CDR3 DNA: TGTGCCAGCGGAGAGAGGACAGATACGCAGTATTTT. Complete variable domain (other parts from reference TRBV9 and TRBJ2-3): DSGVTQTPKHLITATGQRVTLRCSPRSGDLSVYWYQQSLDQGLQFLIQYYNGEERAKGNILERFSAQQFPDLHSELNLSSLELGDSALYFCASGERTDTQYFGPGTRLTVL.

V usage is TRBV5-1 and J usage is TRBJ1-2; possible D gene TRBD1, 5 bases. V was cut by 3 bases and J by 3 bases, with 15 bases left in between. This CDR3 contains 15 residues. The V gene's germline CDR1 is SGHRS and CDR2 YFSETQ. The CDR3 DNA sequence: TGCGCCAGCAGCTGGGGGGAGGGAGTGGACTATGGCTACACCTTC. Translation: CASSWGEGVDYGYTF.

The CDR3 DNA sequence: TGCAGCGTTGATGTTAGCGGGAGTATCTATGAGCAGTTCTTC. Its translation: CSVDVSGSIYEQFF. The genes are TRBV29-1 and TRBJ2-1; 9 nucleotides agree with TRBD2. Germline lookup yields CDR1 SQVTM and CDR2 ANQGSEA. CDR3 length: 14 amino acids. With 3 bases clipped from V and 8 bases from J, the junction kept 8 bases outside the gene matches.

The CDR3 reads CASGLDDDSEAFF. The CDR3 bases are TGTGCTAGTGGTTTGGATGACGACAGTGAAGCTTTCTTT. The rearrangement links TRBV12-5 to TRBJ1-1; possibly TRBD1 for D (5 bases). Trimming took off 1 base at V and 7 bases at J, with 10 bases between the two ends. The CDR3 runs to 13 residues. Germline-derived CDR1 and CDR2 are LGHNT and FRNRAP. Complete variable domain (other parts from reference TRBV12-5 and TRBJ1-1): DARVTQTPRHKVTEMGQEVTMRCQPILGHNTVFWYRQTMMQGLELLAYFRNRAPLDDSGMPKDRFSAEMPDATLATLKIQPSEPRDSAVYFCASGLDDDSEAFFGQGTRLTVV.

The chain carries TRBV18 and TRBJ2-1, with 14 bases matching TRBD2. Germline V lookup: CDR1 KGHSH, CDR2 LQKENI. The CDR3 covers 16 residues. V dropped 5 bases and J dropped 3; count of bases not matched to a gene: 3. This CDR3 reads CASSWGTSGSYNEQFF. CDR3 coding DNA: TGTGCCAGCTCATGGGGGACTAGCGGGAGCTACAATGAGCAGTTCTTC.